This TCR beta chain comes out of a study of cytomegalovirus exposure and HLA in healthy donors (dated by TCRdb to the late 2010s). Background for the entire study: An earlier analysis of roughly 570 of the donors reported 276 Gb of sequence data and 95 million to 130 million unique TCR beta sequences obtained from approximately 180 million T cells. An early release covering about 600 HLA-typed donors comprised about 320 gigabases of sequencing data and around 80 million unique TCR sequences. Of the roughly 400 genotyped donors, roughly 85% fell in the genetic ancestry cluster associated with self-reported Caucasian donors. The study was designed to test whether signatures of past pathogen exposure could be identified by cataloging public T cell receptors. Using immunosequencing, the study profiled T cell repertoires from approximately 700 subjects and related those repertoires to cytomegalovirus serostatus. A separate validation cohort of more than 100 different subjects was used in addition to the approximately 700-subject first cohort. To predict cytomegalovirus infection status, the study brought together high-throughput TCR immunosequencing, statistical association of individual TCRs with disease status, and machine learning. A later analysis re-examined previously published TCR beta repertoires from around 670 donors and added high-resolution HLA genotyping to investigate patterns of TCR occurrence. Rather than using new phenotypic data, the later analysis identified candidate immune exposures from TCR beta sequences and from how often those sequences occurred across donors. To decide whether each TCR beta V gene segment behaved as functional or pseudogenic, an earlier analysis of some 540 of the donors relied on high-throughput TCR beta sequencing. Donor age, sex, ethnicity and CMV serostatus were compiled together with the repertoire data. A later genetic analysis used genome-wide SNP genotypes for about 65% of the 666 donors, treating that subset as a discovery cohort. All discovery cohort repertoires had been generated using a single sequencing platform. Both class I and class II loci were covered by HLA typing, at four-digit resolution. Typing coverage differed by locus: A, B, C, DRB1 and DQB1 were typed in about 629-640 donors, DQA1 in 500 to 550, DPA1 in 600 to 610, and DPB1 in just under 490. About five DR-DQ haplotypes were handled as single units for association and clustering, since linkage in the cohort was strong. On average, 235,054 unique TCR beta nucleotide sequences were sequenced per donor among some 430 genotyped donors of the cohort, with roughly 18% of those sequences being non-productive.

Receptor libraries were prepared by the immunoSEQ multiplex PCR assay. For the multiplex PCR, a mixture combining 60 forward primers for TCR Vbeta segments and 13 reverse primers for TCR Jbeta segments was used. A multiplex PCR assay on genomic DNA amplified the CDR3 region of rearranged TCR beta genes. On the Illumina HiSeq System, the amplified TCR beta libraries were sequenced as 87-base-pair reads. The paper's processing steps were these. A later analysis counted some 80 million unique TCR beta chains across the 550 to 750 repertoires, and about 10 million of these chains were shared by at least two donors. Raw reads were error-corrected and collapsed into unique sequences by a nearest-neighbor algorithm in which closely related sequences were merged to remove PCR and sequencing errors. CDR3 sequences were aligned to IMGT reference sequences to assign V, D and J gene segments. For a sequence to be retained, a match of at least six nucleotides was required to both a V gene segment and a J gene segment. Rearrangements were called productive when the CDR3 lacked stop codons and stayed in frame with V and J; all others were non-productive. Following IMGT convention, CDR3 was defined as the stretch from the second conserved V-encoded cysteine to the conserved J-encoded phenylalanine. In an earlier analysis of more than 550 of the donors, sequences lacking an unambiguous match to a single V gene segment were excluded. In an earlier analysis of approximately 610 of the donors, V segments were called functional above 56.7% productive rearrangements and were called segregating when the between-donor standard deviation exceeded 5%. A statistical classification framework was built to diagnose cytomegalovirus status from the catalog of TCR beta chain sequences. A later analysis assigned V and J genes by comparing TCR nucleotide sequences with IMGT/GENE-DB human TR gene sequences. A later analysis assigned CDR3 sequences and most-parsimonious VDJ recombination scenarios with the TCRdist pipeline. In a later analysis, each TCR beta chain was defined by its CDR3 amino acid sequence together with its V-gene family, and reads without a unique V-gene family were excluded. To address suspected cross-contamination and a sequencing artifact, a later analysis removed roughly 580 highly shared, low-generation-probability nucleotide sequences. In a later analysis, a clonal expansion index for each public chain was calculated from normalized within-repertoire ranks of inferred template counts. In a later analysis, generation probabilities were computed with a VDJ recombination model fitted to out-of-frame rearrangements, and the resulting probabilities were checked against IGoR. A later analysis scored TCR-TCR, TCR-HLA and TCR-CMV co-occurrence with hypergeometric tests, applying a repertoire-size bias correction to TCR pairs. A later analysis estimated false discovery rates by permuting HLA or CMV assignments 20 times. In a later analysis, co-occurring TCRs were grouped with DBSCAN, and TCRdist sequence similarity was added when clustering was performed within HLA-allele-positive subsets. Repertoires with fewer than 30,000 or more than 120,000 public chains, plus five repertoires with anomalous nucleotide sharing, were excluded from co-occurrence clustering. TCRdb holds this immuneACCESS table with in-frame rearrangements only. Some clones are missing; in checked studies, unresolved V genes explain under half, and the rest has no known cause. The DNA was the basis for D and trimming; V, J and clone size are from that table. The sample yields more than 85,000 clones; 76% were counted once. More than 6.5% of the sample rests with the top ten.

In total, roughly 710 healthy bone marrow donors made up the cohort. At the time of sampling, every cohort member was nominally healthy, though immune exposures that went unrecorded were likely present. The donor tested CMV seropositive and was one of the 289 seropositive cohort members. Each donor provided a peripheral blood sample, and peripheral blood mononuclear cells were used for TCR beta sequencing. Genomic DNA extraction from the blood cell samples was performed with the Qiagen DNeasy Blood Extraction Kit. Of note for this clone: Its recognized antigen is unknown. No qualities accompany the bases; no much larger clone lies one base away.

CDR1 and CDR2 are read off the germline V gene (reference sequence) as MNHNY and SVGAGI. Clipping removes 5 bases from V and 2 bases from J, with 9 as the unmatched junction base count. The CDR3 sequence holds 16 residues, the cysteine and phenylalanine included. Of the read, only the CDR3 DNA is kept; its 48 bases are in frame from base 1. Points the paper makes about the study in general: Sequencing depth was assumed to be roughly uniform across donors in the presence/absence analyses, though that assumption may not hold. In both the original and validation cohorts, the classifier was reported to diagnose cytomegalovirus status with high specificity and sensitivity. Linkage disequilibrium might explain the correlated functional status among segregating V segments, but an unknown experimental factor could not be excluded. Because HLA typing was missing for some donors at each locus, association tests included only the typed subset. The cohort was sequenced for TCR beta chains only, and without alpha or paired-chain data the features that could be detected were limited. Most TCR sequences were observed very rarely across donors, whereas some public TCRs were present in many individuals. The only immune exposure information available for the cohort was CMV serostatus. The study listed over 150 TCR beta chains as associated with cytomegalovirus. V-gene and J-gene trimming of TCR beta chains was associated with a missense DCLRE1C variant in a later genetic analysis, and the association was replicated in an independent cohort. Compared with equally common non-associated chains, HLA-associated TCR beta chains in a later analysis were more clonally expanded and had lower generation probabilities. According to a later genetic analysis, donors in an Asian-associated ancestry cluster had fewer N-insertions in productive TCRs than the roughly 700-donor mean. The sequencing pipeline was judged likely to have produced a cluster of highly shared sequence variants as a technical artifact. A later analysis found that TCR association rates varied across HLA loci, with DRB1 alleles showing the most associated TCRs and HLA-C alleles the fewest. The earlier analysis of nearly 600 of the donors excluded over 15 rarely observed V segments, including chromosome 9 orphons, because counts were too low. Because the 87-base-pair reads could not distinguish some IMGT-functional V segments, including TRBV6-2 and TRBV6-3, those segments were excluded. The authors suggested that the approach could potentially be generalized to other disease states and immunological phenotypes. A few of the identified cytomegalovirus-associated TCR beta chains were confirmed in vitro to be specific for cytomegalovirus antigens. In an earlier analysis of more than 450 of the donors, most TCR beta V segments were observed in productive rearrangements about 90% or about 30% of the time, broadly matching IMGT annotations. A later analysis associated about 17,000 TCR beta sequences with specific HLA alleles at a false discovery rate of 0.05. In a later analysis, most CMV-associated TCR beta chains were found to appear HLA-restricted, with HLA associations seemingly driven largely by CMV exposure. When HLA alleles, especially DR and DQ, strongly co-occurred, TCR associations were difficult to assign to individual alleles. A later analysis reported that several top co-occurrence clusters appeared linked to parvovirus B19, influenza, CMV and Epstein-Barr virus. A further reported finding was that TCR beta sequences accurately predicted the HLA-A and HLA-B alleles for most subjects in the first cohort.

This receptor was taken from a man aged 35 to 55 in good health and CMV-seropositive. The sequencing sample was made of PBMCs. Recombination joined TRBV6-6 with TRBJ2-5, with 9 junctional bases fitting TRBD1. The bases are TGTGCCAGCAGTGGCTGGGACAGGGAGTTTCAAGAGACCCAGTACTTC. It translates as CASSGWDREFQETQYF.